The rows below give T cell receptor beta chains drawn from one sample of a study of long-term antiretroviral therapy in people with HIV. The method was immunoSEQ multiplex PCR; TCRdb's version includes in-frame clones alone and lacks a portion of them. The sample shows roughly 30,000 clones, approximately 83% of them seen only once. The sample was unsorted PBMCs, taken 0.8 years before starting antiretroviral therapy. The receptors were gathered from a man younger than 35 with HIV. CDR3s include the opening cysteine and the closing phenylalanine or tryptophan. Fields, in order: D gene, V gene, J gene, clone size, CDR3 DNA, CDR3 protein. A D gene is named only where the DNA matches it firmly. Some rows mark clone size as missing; the rest say once, few, many or name a class of expanded clone.

TRBD2	TRBV18	TRBJ2-3	.	TGTGCCAGCTCACCACCGCGGGGGGAACGAGATACGCAGTATTTT	CASSPPRGERDTQYF
.	TRBV5-4	TRBJ2-3	.	TGTGCCAGCAGCTGGCAGGGGAACCCTAGCACAGATACGCAGTATTTT	CASSWQGNPSTDTQYF
.	TRBV27	TRBJ1-6	.	TGTGCCAGCAGTTTATTGCCACAGGCTCGTGGAAATTCACCCCTCCACTTT	CASSLLPQARGNSPLHF
.	TRBV21-1	TRBJ2-7	.	TGTGCCAGCAGCCGGACAGGGGACGAGCAGTACTTC	CASSRTGDEQYF
.	TRBV7-2	TRBJ2-7	.	TGTGCCAGCAGCTTAGCGACAGGATCCTACGAGCAGTACTTC	CASSLATGSYEQYF
.	TRBV19	TRBJ1-2	.	TGTGCCAGTAGTATAATTCCCCAGGGTCTGGGCTATGGCTACACCTTC	CASSIIPQGLGYGYTF
.	TRBV29-1	TRBJ2-1	.	TGCAGCGTTGACCGCAGGGGATCCTCCTACAATGAGCAGTTCTTC	CSVDRRGSSYNEQFF
.	TRBV11-2	TRBJ1-5	.	TGTGCCAGCAGCCACGGGACCGCGGAGAAACCCCAGCATTTT	CASSHGTAEKPQHF
.	TRBV18	TRBJ2-1	.	TGTGCCAGCTCACCACTAGCGGTAAGCTCCTACAATGAGCAGTTCTTC	CASSPLAVSSYNEQFF
.	TRBV11-2	TRBJ2-7	few	TGTGCCAGCAGCTTACAGGGTCTCGAGCAGTACTTC	CASSLQGLEQYF
.	TRBV13	TRBJ1-1	.	TGTGCCAGCAGCCACGCCCCTTTGTCGGTGAACACTGAAGCTTTCTTT	CASSHAPLSVNTEAFF
TRBD1	TRBV4-2	TRBJ2-5	.	TGTGCCAGCAGCCGATTAACAGGGGGGGAGACCCAGTACTTC	CASSRLTGGETQYF
.	TRBV30	TRBJ2-2	.	TGTGCCTGGAGTCCCCTATCGGGTCCCGGGGAGCTGTTTTTT	CAWSPLSGPGELFF
.	TRBV6-1	TRBJ2-3	.	TGTGCCAGCAGTACTTATCTGGATACGCAGTATTTT	CASSTYLDTQYF
TRBD2	TRBV5-6	TRBJ2-7	.	TGTGCCAGCAGCTTCTTCGCCGGGGGGGGCGAGCAGTACTTC	CASSFFAGGGEQYF
TRBD1	TRBV29-1	TRBJ1-4	.	TGCAGCGTTGCCGGGACAGAGAATGAAAAACTGTTTTTT	CSVAGTENEKLFF
.	TRBV18	TRBJ2-3	.	TGTGCCAGCTCACCATTGGGTGGAGGTTTAGGAGATACGCAGTATTTT	CASSPLGGGLGDTQYF
.	TRBV11-2	TRBJ2-5	.	TGTGCCAGCAGCTTAGGGGCCCAAGAGACCCAGTACTTC	CASSLGAQETQYF
.	TRBV19	TRBJ2-7	.	TGTGCCAGTAGTGCTACCACCGCTGCCTACGAGCAGTACTTC	CASSATTAAYEQYF
.	TRBV6-1	TRBJ1-2	.	TGTGCCAGCAGTGAAGTGGGCGGGGGTGGCTACACCTTC	CASSEVGGGGYTF
.	TRBV6-5	TRBJ2-5	.	TGTGCCAGCAGTTACTCGAACCTACAAGAGACCCAGTACTTC	CASSYSNLQETQYF
.	TRBV4-3	TRBJ1-5	.	TGCGCCAGCAGCCAAGATAAAAGTTTTCTTAGGCCCCAGCATTTT	CASSQDKSFLRPQHF
.	TRBV19	TRBJ1-2	few	TGTGCCAGTAGTACCAGAGGGGGGCCCTACACCTTC	CASSTRGGPYTF
.	TRBV7-2	TRBJ1-1	.	TGTGCCAGCAGCTTGTGGGGATCCACTGAAGCTTTCTTT	CASSLWGSTEAFF
.	TRBV27	TRBJ2-3	.	TGTGCCAGCAGTTTGGCGGGGACCACAGATACGCAGTATTTT	CASSLAGTTDTQYF
.	TRBV5-4	TRBJ2-1	.	TGTGCCAGCAGCTCCTCCGGAGCCCCAGATGAGCAGTTCTTC	CASSSSGAPDEQFF
TRBD2	TRBV5-1	TRBJ2-1	.	TGCGCCAGCTCCCGTAGCGGGAGTTCCAATGAGCAGTTCTTC	CASSRSGSSNEQFF
TRBD2	TRBV28	TRBJ2-3	.	TGTGCCAGCATGCTAGCGGTTTTCACAGATACGCAGTATTTT	CASMLAVFTDTQYF
TRBD1	TRBV5-6	TRBJ2-5	.	TGTGCCAGCAGCAGACGGACAGGGGGAGTCGAGACCCAGTACTTC	CASSRRTGGVETQYF
.	TRBV7-2	TRBJ2-7	.	TGTGCCAGCAGCCCAGATCCCCAAGACGAGCAGTACTTC	CASSPDPQDEQYF
TRBD1	TRBV4-3	TRBJ1-2	once	TGCGCCAGCAGCCCGGACAGGGACGCGGGCTATGGCTACACCTTC	CASSPDRDAGYGYTF
.	TRBV6-5	TRBJ2-5	.	TGTGCCAGCAGTTTCGGACTTTTAGAGACCCAGTACTTC	CASSFGLLETQYF
TRBD2	TRBV7-9	TRBJ2-1	.	TGTGCCAGCAGCAAGTTAGCGGGGGGTTACGCACATGAGCAGTTCTTC	CASSKLAGGYAHEQFF
.	TRBV7-3	TRBJ1-2	few	TGTGCCAGCAGCCGGGGCAGGGAACTCTCTGGCTACACCTTC	CASSRGRELSGYTF
.	TRBV7-7	TRBJ2-1	.	TGTGCTAGCAGTCCACTAGCCCGGAGCTCCTACAATGAGCAGTTCTTC	CASSPLARSSYNEQFF
.	TRBV11-3	TRBJ2-3	.	TGTGCCAGCAGCTTAGGGAGTTCCGATACGCAGTATTTT	CASSLGSSDTQYF
TRBD1	TRBV11-2	TRBJ2-7	.	TGTGCCAGCAGATCGACAGGGGGCCGTTCCTACGAGCAGTACTTC	CASRSTGGRSYEQYF
.	TRBV6-6	TRBJ2-3	.	TGTGCCACCAGTTGGAGGGGGGCCCTCACAGATACGCAGTATTTT	CATSWRGALTDTQYF
.	TRBV20-1	TRBJ1-1	.	TGCAGTGCACAACCGGCGGGAGAAGCTTTCTTT	CSAQPAGEAFF
.	TRBV18	TRBJ2-7	.	TGTGCCAGCTCCCTCAAGGCGGGTTCCGAGCAGTACTTC	CASSLKAGSEQYF
.	TRBV7-3	TRBJ2-1	.	TGTGCCAGCAGCAAGGAGGCCATCTACAATGAGCAGTTCTTC	CASSKEAIYNEQFF
TRBD2	TRBV29-1	TRBJ2-3	.	TGCAGCGTTGACCCTAGCGGGGGGATGACAGATACGCAGTATTTT	CSVDPSGGMTDTQYF
.	TRBV2	TRBJ1-5	.	TGTGCCAGCAGCCCACCCCCGGACATAGCCTATTCAGGGAATCAGCCCCAGCATTTT	CASSPPPDIAYSGNQPQHF
TRBD1	TRBV19	TRBJ1-2	.	TGTGCCAGTAGGACCGACAGGGCCTATGGCTACACCTTC	CASRTDRAYGYTF
.	TRBV13	TRBJ1-1	.	TGTGCCAGCAGCATCGCGGGACAGAACACTGAAGCTTTCTTT	CASSIAGQNTEAFF
.	TRBV13	TRBJ2-1	.	TGTGCCAGCAGCTTTGGTGCCGCCCCCGGGTTTCTTCACAATGAGCAGTTCTTC	CASSFGAAPGFLHNEQFF
TRBD1	TRBV5-5	TRBJ2-1	.	TGTGCCAGCAGCTCGGACAGGGAAGATGAGCAGTTCTTC	CASSSDREDEQFF
.	TRBV7-9	TRBJ2-3	.	TGTGCCAGCAGCTTAGTGACTAGTCCCCTGCGCACAGATACGCAGTATTTT	CASSLVTSPLRTDTQYF
TRBD1	TRBV30	TRBJ1-1	.	TGTGCCTGGTTCGCGGACAGGCTCCCCTTGGGAGCTTTCTTT	CAWFADRLPLGAFF
.	TRBV7-2	TRBJ2-7	.	TGTGCCAGCAGCCGAAAGGGAACTAACTACGAGCAGTACTTC	CASSRKGTNYEQYF
.	TRBV6-4	TRBJ1-6	few	TGTGCCAGCAGCCCCACCGGAGGGGATTCACCCCTCCACTTT	CASSPTGGDSPLHF
.	TRBV19	TRBJ1-5	.	TGTGCCAGTAGTATATCCGGGACCTCGACCAATCAGCCCCAGCATTTT	CASSISGTSTNQPQHF
TRBD2	TRBV5-1	TRBJ2-3	.	TGCGCCAGCAGCTTGAACAGCGGGGAGGGTACGCAGTATTTT	CASSLNSGEGTQYF
.	TRBV4-2	TRBJ2-3	.	TGTGCCAGCAGCCAAGAAAGGGGGGCGGGGCCCACAGATACGCAGTATTTT	CASSQERGAGPTDTQYF
.	TRBV11-3	TRBJ2-3	.	TGTGCCAGCTCGGGTGGGCCATCACTCGGAACAGATACGCAGTATTTT	CASSGGPSLGTDTQYF
.	TRBV10-3	TRBJ1-1	.	TGTGCCATCAGTTCGAGGGGGACCGACACTGAAGCTTTCTTT	CAISSRGTDTEAFF
TRBD2	TRBV11-2	TRBJ2-1	.	TGTGCCAGCAGCCCGAGACCCGGGGGGGCTGGCAATGAGCAGTTCTTC	CASSPRPGGAGNEQFF
.	TRBV7-9	TRBJ2-1	.	TGTGCCAGCAGCTCCGGGCCCCCGGGGAATGAGCAGTTCTTC	CASSSGPPGNEQFF
TRBD1	TRBV4-2	TRBJ2-7	.	TGTGCCAGCAGCCTACGGGCGGGGACAGGGGGCTTCTACGAGCAGTACTTC	CASSLRAGTGGFYEQYF
.	TRBV5-1	TRBJ2-5	.	TGCGCCAGCAGCTTGGTCGGGGGCGCGGAGACCCAGTACTTC	CASSLVGGAETQYF